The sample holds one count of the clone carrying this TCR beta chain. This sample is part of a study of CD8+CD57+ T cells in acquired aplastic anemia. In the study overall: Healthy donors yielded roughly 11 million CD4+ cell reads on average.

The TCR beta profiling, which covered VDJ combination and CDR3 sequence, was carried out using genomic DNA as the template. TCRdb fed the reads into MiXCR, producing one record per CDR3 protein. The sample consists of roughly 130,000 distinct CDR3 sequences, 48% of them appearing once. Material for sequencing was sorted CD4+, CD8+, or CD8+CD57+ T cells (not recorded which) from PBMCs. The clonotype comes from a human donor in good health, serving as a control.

As DNA, the CDR3 is TGTGCCACCAGTGATTTCACCCAGGGCGGGTACACCTTC. The encoded protein is CATSDFTQGGYTF. The rearrangement joins TRBV24-1 to TRBJ1-2; maybe TRBD1 (5 bases). CDR1 KGHDR and CDR2 SFDVKD come from the germline V gene. V was cut by 1 base and J by 11 bases, with 13 bases left in between. The CDR3 is 13 residues long.